This T cell receptor beta chain came from a study of vaccination effects on CD4 cells after COVID-19. Study context: Sample donation by two convalescent patients took place 16 days and one week before vaccination.

Details on this clone: Its target is not known.

Subsequent to a culture period of under 11 days, CD4+ T cells were isolated. CDR1 and CDR2 from the germline V gene are MNHNS and SASEGT. Trimming left V 1 base short and J 6 bases short, with 7 bases between. This CDR3 is 12 amino acids long. Produced via immunoSEQ multiplex PCR; TCRdb's table is partial and in-frame only. Altogether approximately 50,000 clones are present, around 76% being singletons, with the ten largest covering around 11%. This chain joins TRBV6-1 and TRBJ2-7, with D hard to call. This clonotype originated in a human donor who had a prior SARS-CoV-2 infection. The sequencing used CD4+ T cells from PBMCs cultured without peptide, collected before COVID-19 vaccination. The CDR3 bases are TGTGCCAGCAGTGAAGGGCTAACCGAGCAGTACTTC. Translation gives CASSEGLTEQYF.